Sequencing of this TCR beta chain was carried out in a study of blood T cell repertoires in COVID-19. Study background: Collection of acute and convalescent COVID-19 samples took place in the United States, Italy and Spain. PBMCs, B-cell-depleted T cells, or T cells provided the cDNA or gDNA that made up the material.

The CDR3 runs to 15 residues. The V gene's germline CDR1 is LNHDA and CDR2 SQIVND (reference sequence). J lost 8 bases, V lost 7 bases, and 13 bases had no gene match. In the original analysis: Amplification from reference gene primers served as the basis for estimated nucleated cell counts. This table comes from immunoSEQ multiplex PCR, and its TCRdb copy is limited to in-frame clones, with some not included. That table furnishes V, J and clone size, whereas the DNA furnished D and trimming. The sample comprises under 250,000 clones, 80% of which are singletons, and 7% to 8.5% rests with the top ten.

V and J are TRBV19 and TRBJ2-3; TRBD1 aligns across 9 bases. The specimen was peripheral blood. The receptor was derived from a woman between 70 and 85 years old with acute or convalescent COVID-19. As DNA, the CDR3 is TGTGCCAGTATGTGGAGGGGACAGGGAAGCGGTACGCAGTATTTT. The encoded protein is CASMWRGQGSGTQYF.